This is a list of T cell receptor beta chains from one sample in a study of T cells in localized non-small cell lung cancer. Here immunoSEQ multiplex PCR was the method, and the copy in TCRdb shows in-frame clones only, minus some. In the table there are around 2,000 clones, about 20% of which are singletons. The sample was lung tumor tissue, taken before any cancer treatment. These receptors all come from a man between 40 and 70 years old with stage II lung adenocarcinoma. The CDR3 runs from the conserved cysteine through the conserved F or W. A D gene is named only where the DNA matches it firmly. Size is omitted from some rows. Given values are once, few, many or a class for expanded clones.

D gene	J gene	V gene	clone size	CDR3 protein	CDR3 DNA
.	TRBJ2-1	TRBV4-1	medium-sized	CASSQLAGSYNEQFF	TGCGCCAGCAGCCAACTAGCCGGGTCCTACAATGAGCAGTTCTTC
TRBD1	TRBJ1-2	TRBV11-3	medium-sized	CASSSRQGVWYGYTF	TGTGCCAGCAGCTCCCGACAGGGAGTTTGGTATGGCTACACCTTC
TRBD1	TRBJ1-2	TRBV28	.	CASSFLDISGGGYTF	TGTGCCAGCAGTTTCCTGGACATCTCAGGGGGTGGCTACACCTTC
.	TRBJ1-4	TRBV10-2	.	CASSDPGITEKLFF	TGCGCCAGCAGTGATCCGGGTATTACTGAAAAACTGTTTTTT
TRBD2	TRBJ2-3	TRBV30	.	CAWSGAGGPEDTQYF	TGTGCCTGGAGTGGAGCGGGGGGGCCGGAAGATACGCAGTATTTT
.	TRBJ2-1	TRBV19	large	CATTTSSYNEQFF	TGTGCCACGACTACTTCCTCCTACAATGAGCAGTTCTTC
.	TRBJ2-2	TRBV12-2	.	CASRLVRTSSVTGELFF	TGTGCAAGTCGCTTAGTCCGGACTTCAAGTGTTACCGGGGAGCTGTTTTTT
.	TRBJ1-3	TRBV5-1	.	CASSSGGFGNTIYF	TGCGCCAGCAGCTCCGGGGGATTCGGAAACACCATATATTTT
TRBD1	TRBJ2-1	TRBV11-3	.	CASSSRQGESEQFF	TGTGCCAGCAGCAGCAGACAGGGTGAGAGTGAGCAGTTCTTC
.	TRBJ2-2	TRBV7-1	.	CASIGLAFGELFF	TGTGCCAGCATAGGCCTAGCGTTCGGGGAGCTGTTTTTT
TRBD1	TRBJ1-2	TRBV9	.	CASSQQGANYGYTF	TGTGCCAGCAGTCAACAGGGGGCTAACTATGGCTACACCTTC
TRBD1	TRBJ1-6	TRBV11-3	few	CASSLVGQGEIYSPLHF	TGTGCCAGCAGCTTAGTGGGACAGGGGGAAATATATTCACCCCTCCACTTT
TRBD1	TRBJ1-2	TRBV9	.	CASSVVGDRGFYGYTF	TGTGCCAGCAGCGTAGTAGGGGACAGGGGGTTCTATGGCTACACCTTC
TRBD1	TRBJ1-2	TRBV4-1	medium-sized	CASSSPGQRSYYGYTF	TGCGCCAGCAGCTCACCGGGACAGAGATCGTACTATGGCTACACCTTC
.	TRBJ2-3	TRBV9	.	CASSGAATDTQYF	TGTGCCAGCAGCGGGGCCGCGACAGATACGCAGTATTTT
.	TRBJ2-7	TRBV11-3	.	CASSLTGQYYEQYF	TGTGCCAGCAGCTTAACGGGACAATACTACGAGCAGTACTTC
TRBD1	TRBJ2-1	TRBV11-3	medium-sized	CASSLAGQGDEQFF	TGTGCCAGCAGCTTGGCGGGACAGGGAGATGAGCAGTTCTTC
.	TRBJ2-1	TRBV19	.	CASSRPGTFLGEQFF	TGTGCCAGTAGTCGACCTGGGACTTTCCTCGGGGAGCAGTTCTTC
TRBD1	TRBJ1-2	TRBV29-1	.	CSVERTGTGYTF	TGCAGCGTTGAAAGGACAGGGACAGGCTACACCTTC
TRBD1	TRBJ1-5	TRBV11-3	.	CASSSRQGYQPQHF	TGTGCCAGCAGCTCCCGACAGGGGTATCAGCCCCAGCATTTT
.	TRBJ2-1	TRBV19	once	CASSGIPYNEQFF	TGTGCCAGTAGCGGGATCCCCTACAATGAGCAGTTCTTC
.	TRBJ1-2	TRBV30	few	CAWSVLVRAGDYGYTF	TGTGCCTGGAGTGTATTGGTGAGGGCAGGGGATTATGGCTACACCTTC
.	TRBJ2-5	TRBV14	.	CASSLPSTETQYF	TGTGCCAGCAGTCTTCCTAGCACGGAGACCCAGTACTTC
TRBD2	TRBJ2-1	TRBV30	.	CACLVIGRARNEQFF	TGTGCCTGTCTAGTGATCGGGAGGGCCCGTAATGAGCAGTTCTTC
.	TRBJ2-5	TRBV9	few	CASSPSGGGLGETQYF	TGTGCCAGCAGCCCATCTGGAGGGGGGCTAGGAGAGACCCAGTACTTC
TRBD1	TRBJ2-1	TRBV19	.	CASGQGASYNEQFF	TGTGCCAGCGGACAGGGGGCCTCCTACAATGAGCAGTTCTTC
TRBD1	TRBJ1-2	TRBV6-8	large	CASSYDRADYGYTF	TGTGCCAGCAGTTATGACAGGGCGGACTATGGCTACACCTTC
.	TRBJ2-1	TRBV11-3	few	CASRQDSGWYNEQFF	TGTGCCAGCAGACAAGACAGCGGGTGGTACAATGAGCAGTTCTTC
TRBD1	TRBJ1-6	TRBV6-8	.	CASSYYATGGSDNSPLHF	TGTGCCAGCAGTTACTATGCGACAGGGGGCTCGGATAATTCACCCCTCCACTTT